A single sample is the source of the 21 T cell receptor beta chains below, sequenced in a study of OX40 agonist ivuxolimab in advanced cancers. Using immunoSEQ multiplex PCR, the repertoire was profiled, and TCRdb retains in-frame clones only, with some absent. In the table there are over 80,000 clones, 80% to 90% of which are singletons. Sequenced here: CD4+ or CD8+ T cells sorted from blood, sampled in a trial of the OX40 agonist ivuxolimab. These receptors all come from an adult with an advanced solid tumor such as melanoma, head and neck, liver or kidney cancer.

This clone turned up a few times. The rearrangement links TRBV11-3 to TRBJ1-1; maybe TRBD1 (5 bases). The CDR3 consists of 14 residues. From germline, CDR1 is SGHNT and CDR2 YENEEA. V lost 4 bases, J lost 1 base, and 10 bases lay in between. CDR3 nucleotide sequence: TGTGCCAGCAGCTGGTCGGGGGGGAACACTGAAGCTTTCTTT. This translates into CASSWSGGNTEAFF.

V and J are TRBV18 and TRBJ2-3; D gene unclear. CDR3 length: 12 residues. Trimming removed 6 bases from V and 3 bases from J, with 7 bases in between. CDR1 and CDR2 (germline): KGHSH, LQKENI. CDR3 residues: CASSIQTDTQYF. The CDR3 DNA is TGTGCCAGCTCCATCCAGACAGATACGCAGTATTTT.

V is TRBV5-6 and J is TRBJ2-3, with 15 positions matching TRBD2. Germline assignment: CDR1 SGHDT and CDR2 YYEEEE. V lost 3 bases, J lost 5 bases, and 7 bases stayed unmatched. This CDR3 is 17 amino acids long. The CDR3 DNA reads TGTGCCAGCAGCTCGGGACTAGCGGGAGGAGCCGGAGATACGCAGTATTTT. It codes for CASSSGLAGGAGDTQYF. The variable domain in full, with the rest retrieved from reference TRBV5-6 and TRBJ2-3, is DAGVTQSPTHLIKTRGQQVTLRCSPKSGHDTVSWYQQALGQGPQFIFQYYEEEERQRGNFPDRFSGHQFPNYSSELNVNALLLGDSALYLCASSSGLAGGAGDTQYFGPGTRLTVL.

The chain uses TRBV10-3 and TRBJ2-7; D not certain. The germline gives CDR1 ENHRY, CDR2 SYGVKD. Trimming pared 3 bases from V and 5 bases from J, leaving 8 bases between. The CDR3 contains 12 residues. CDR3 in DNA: TGTGCCATCAGTGAATCAGGAGACGAGCAGTACTTC. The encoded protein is CAISESGDEQYF.

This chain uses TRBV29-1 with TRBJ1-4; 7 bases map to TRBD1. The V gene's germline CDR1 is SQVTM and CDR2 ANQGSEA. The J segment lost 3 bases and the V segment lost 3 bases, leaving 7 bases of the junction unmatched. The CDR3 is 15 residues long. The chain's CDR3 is CSVDGQEGSNEKLFF. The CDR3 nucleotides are TGCAGCGTTGACGGACAGGAGGGGTCTAATGAAAAACTGTTTTTT.

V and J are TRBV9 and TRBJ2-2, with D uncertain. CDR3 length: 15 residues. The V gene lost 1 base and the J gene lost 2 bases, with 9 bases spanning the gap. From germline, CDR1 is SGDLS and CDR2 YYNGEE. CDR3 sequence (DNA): TGTGCCAGCAGCGTAATTTCGGATAACACCGGGGAGCTGTTTTTT. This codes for CASSVISDNTGELFF.

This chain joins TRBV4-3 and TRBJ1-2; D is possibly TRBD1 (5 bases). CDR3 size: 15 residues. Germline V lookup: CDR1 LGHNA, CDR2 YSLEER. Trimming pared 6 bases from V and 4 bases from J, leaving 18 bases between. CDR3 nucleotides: TGCGCCAGCAGTTGGCGGGACCAGAAGGGCTATGGCTACACCTTC. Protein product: CASSWRDQKGYGYTF.

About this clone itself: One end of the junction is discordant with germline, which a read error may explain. The CDR3 region is CASSSGTSYHEQFF. CDR3 in DNA: TGCGCCAGCAGCTCCGGGACTAGCTACCATGAGCAGTTCTTC. V usage is TRBV5-1 and J usage is TRBJ2-1; 9 bases agree with TRBD2. CDR1 is SGHRS and CDR2 is YFSETQ in the germline V gene. The CDR3 loop spans 14 amino acids. The full variable domain, completed using reference TRBV5-1 and TRBJ2-1, is KAGVTQTPRYLIKTRGQQVTLSCSPISGHRSVSWYQQTPGQGLQFLFEYFSETQRNKGNFPGRFSGRQFSNSRSEMNVSTLELGDSALYLCASSSGTSYHEQFFGPGTRLTVL.

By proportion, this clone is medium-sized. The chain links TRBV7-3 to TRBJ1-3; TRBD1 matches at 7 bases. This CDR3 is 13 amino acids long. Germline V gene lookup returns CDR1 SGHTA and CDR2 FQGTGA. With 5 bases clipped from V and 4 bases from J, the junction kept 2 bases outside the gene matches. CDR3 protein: CASSRGGGNTIYF. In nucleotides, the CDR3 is TGTGCCAGCAGCCGAGGGGGCGGAAACACCATATATTTT.

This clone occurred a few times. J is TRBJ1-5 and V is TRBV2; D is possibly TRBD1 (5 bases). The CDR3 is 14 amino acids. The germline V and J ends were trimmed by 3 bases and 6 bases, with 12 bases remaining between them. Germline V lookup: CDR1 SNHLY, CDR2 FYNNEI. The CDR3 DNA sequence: TGTGCCAGCAGTGATATCGGGGGATCTCAGCCCCAGCATTTT. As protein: CASSDIGGSQPQHF.

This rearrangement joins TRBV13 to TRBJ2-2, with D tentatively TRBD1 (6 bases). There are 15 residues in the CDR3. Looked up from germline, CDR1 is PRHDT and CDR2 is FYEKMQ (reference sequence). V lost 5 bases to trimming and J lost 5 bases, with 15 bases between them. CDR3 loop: CASSPGTIGTGELFF. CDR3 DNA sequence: TGTGCCAGCAGCCCCGGGACAATTGGGACCGGGGAGCTGTTTTTT.

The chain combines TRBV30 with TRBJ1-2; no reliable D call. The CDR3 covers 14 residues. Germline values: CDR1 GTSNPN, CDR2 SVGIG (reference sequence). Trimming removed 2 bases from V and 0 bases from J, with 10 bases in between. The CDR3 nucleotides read TGTGCCTGGAGTCTTCGAATAGCTAACTATGGCTACACCTTC. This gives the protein CAWSLRIANYGYTF.

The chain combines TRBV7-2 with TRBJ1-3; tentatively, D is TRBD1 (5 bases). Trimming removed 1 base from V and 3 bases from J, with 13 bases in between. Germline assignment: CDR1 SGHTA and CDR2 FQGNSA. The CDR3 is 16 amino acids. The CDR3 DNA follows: TGTGCCAGCAGCTTAGGTGCAGGGATAAGTGGAAACACCATATATTTT. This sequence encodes CASSLGAGISGNTIYF.

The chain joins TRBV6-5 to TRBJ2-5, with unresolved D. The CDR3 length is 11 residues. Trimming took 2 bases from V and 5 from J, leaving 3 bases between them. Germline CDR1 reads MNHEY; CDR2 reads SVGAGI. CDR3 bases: TGTGCCAGCAGTTACGGGGAGACCCAGTACTTC. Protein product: CASSYGETQYF.

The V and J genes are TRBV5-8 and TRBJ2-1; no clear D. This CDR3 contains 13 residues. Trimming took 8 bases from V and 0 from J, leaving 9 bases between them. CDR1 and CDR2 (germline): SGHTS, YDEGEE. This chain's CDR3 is CASGDLSYNEQFF. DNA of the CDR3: TGTGCCAGTGGGGATCTCTCCTACAATGAGCAGTTCTTC.

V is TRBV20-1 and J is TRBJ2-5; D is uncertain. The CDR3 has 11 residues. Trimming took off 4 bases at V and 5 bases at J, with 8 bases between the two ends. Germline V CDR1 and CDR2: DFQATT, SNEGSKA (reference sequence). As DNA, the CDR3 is TGCAGTGCTACCCACTCGGAGACCCAGTACTTC. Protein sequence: CSATHSETQYF.

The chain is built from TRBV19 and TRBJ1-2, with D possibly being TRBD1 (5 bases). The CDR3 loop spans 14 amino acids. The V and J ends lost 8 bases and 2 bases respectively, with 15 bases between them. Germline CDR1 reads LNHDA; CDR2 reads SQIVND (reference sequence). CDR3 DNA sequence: TGTGCCAGTTCGAGGGGAGGGAGCAACTATGGCTACACCTTC. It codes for CASSRGGSNYGYTF.

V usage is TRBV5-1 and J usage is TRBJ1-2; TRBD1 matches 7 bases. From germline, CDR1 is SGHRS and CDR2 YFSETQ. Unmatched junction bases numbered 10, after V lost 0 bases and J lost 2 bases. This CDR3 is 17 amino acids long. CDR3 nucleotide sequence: TGCGCCAGCAGCTTGGATTATTCCGGACAGGAGAACTATGGCTACACCTTC. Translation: CASSLDYSGQENYGYTF.

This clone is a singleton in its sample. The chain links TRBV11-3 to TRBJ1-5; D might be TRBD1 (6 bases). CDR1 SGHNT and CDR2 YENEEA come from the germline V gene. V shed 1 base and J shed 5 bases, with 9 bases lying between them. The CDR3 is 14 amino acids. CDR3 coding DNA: TGTGCCAGCAGCTTAGGGTCAGGGGATCAGCCCCAGCATTTT. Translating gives CASSLGSGDQPQHF.

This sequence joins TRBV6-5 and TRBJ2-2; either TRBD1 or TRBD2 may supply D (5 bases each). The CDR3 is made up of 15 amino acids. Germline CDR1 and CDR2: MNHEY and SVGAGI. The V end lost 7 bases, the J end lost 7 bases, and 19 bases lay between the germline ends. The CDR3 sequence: CASTMNGGSGGELFF. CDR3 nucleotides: TGTGCCAGCACTATGAATGGGGGTTCGGGCGGGGAGCTGTTTTTT.

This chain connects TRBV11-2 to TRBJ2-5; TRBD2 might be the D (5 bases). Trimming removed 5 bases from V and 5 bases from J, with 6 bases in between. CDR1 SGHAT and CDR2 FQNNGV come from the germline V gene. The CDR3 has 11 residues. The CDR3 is CASSRGETQYF. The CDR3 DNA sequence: TGTGCCAGCAGCCGCGGGGAGACCCAGTACTTC. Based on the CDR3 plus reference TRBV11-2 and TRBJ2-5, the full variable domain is EAGVAQSPRYKIIEKRQSVAFWCNPISGHATLYWYQQILGQGPKLLIQFQNNGVVDDSQLPKDRFSAERLKGVDSTLKIQPAKLEDSAVYLCASSRGETQYFGPGTRLLVL.